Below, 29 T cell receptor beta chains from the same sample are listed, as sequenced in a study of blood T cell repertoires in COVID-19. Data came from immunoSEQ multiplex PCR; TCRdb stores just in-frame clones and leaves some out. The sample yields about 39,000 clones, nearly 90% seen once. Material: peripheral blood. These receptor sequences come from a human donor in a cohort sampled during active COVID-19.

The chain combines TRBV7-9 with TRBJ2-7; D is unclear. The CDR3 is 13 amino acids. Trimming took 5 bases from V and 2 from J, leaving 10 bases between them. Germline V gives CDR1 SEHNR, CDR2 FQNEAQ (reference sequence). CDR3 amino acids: CASSTQQTYEQYF. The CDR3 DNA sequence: TGTGCCAGCAGCACACAGCAAACCTACGAGCAGTACTTC. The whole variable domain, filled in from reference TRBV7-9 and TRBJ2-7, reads DTGVSQNPRHKITKRGQNVTFRCDPISEHNRLYWYRQTLGQGPEFLTYFQNEAQLEKSRLLSDRFSAERPKGSFSTLEIQRTEQGDSAMYLCASSTQQTYEQYFGPGTRLTVT.

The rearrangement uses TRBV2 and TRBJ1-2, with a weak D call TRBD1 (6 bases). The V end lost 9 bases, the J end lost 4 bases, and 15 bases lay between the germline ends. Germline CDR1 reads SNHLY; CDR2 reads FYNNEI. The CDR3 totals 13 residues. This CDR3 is CARNEGGGYGYTF. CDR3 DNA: TGTGCCAGGAACGAGGGAGGGGGCTATGGCTACACCTTC.

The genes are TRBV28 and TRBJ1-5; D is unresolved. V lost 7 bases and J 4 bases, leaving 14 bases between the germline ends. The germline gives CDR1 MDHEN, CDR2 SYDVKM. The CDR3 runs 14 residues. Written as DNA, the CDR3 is TGTGCCAGCAAACTAGGGTGGGCTAATCAGCCCCAGCATTTT. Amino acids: CASKLGWANQPQHF.

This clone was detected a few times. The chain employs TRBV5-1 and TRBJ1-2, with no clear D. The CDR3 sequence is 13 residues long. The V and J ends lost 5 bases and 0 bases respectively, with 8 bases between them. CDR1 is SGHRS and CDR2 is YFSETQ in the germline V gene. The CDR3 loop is CASRSTANYGYTF. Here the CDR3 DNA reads TGCGCCAGCAGGTCCACAGCTAACTATGGCTACACCTTC.

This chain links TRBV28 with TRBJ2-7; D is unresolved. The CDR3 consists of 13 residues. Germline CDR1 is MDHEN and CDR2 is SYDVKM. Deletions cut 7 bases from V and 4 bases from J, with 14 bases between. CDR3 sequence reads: CASNPGPEYEQYF. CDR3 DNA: TGTGCCAGCAACCCAGGTCCCGAGTACGAGCAGTACTTC.

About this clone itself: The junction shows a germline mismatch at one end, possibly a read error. The CDR3 DNA reads TGTGCCGGCAGTGAAGTGCCAGTAACAAACTATGGCTACACCTTC. This gives the protein CAGSEVPVTNYGYTF. The chain uses TRBV6-1 and TRBJ1-2; D gene uncertain. The CDR3 runs to 15 residues. Germline V lookup: CDR1 MNHNS, CDR2 SASEGT.

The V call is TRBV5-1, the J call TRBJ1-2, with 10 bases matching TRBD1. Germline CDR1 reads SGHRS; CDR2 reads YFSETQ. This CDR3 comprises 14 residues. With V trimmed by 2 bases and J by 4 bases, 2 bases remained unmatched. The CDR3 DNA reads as TGCGCCAGCAGCTTCGGGACAGGGGTCTATGGCTACACCTTC. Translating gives CASSFGTGVYGYTF.

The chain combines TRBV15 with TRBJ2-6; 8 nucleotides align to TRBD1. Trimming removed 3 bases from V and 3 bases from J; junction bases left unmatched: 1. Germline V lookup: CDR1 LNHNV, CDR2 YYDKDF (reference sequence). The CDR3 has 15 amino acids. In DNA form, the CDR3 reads TGTGCCACCAGCAGGGACAGGGTTGGGGCCAACGTCCTGACTTTC. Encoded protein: CATSRDRVGANVLTF.

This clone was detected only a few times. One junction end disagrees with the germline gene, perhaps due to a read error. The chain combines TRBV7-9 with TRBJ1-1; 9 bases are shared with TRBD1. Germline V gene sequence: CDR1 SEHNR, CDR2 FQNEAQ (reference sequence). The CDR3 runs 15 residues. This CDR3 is CASSLAGQGGTEAFF. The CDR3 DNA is TGTGCCAGCAGCCTAGCGGGACAGGGTGGCACTGAAGCTTTCTTT.

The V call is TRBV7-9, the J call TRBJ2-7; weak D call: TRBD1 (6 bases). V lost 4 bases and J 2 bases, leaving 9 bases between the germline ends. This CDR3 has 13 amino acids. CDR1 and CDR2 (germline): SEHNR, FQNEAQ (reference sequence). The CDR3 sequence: CASSSDSAYEQYF. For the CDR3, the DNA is TGTGCCAGCAGCTCGGACAGCGCCTACGAGCAGTACTTC.

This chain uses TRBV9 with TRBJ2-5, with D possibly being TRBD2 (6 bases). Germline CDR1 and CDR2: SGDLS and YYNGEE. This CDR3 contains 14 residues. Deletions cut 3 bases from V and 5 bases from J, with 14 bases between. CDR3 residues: CASSGIMSGETQYF. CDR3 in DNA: TGTGCCAGCAGCGGCATAATGAGCGGGGAGACCCAGTACTTC.

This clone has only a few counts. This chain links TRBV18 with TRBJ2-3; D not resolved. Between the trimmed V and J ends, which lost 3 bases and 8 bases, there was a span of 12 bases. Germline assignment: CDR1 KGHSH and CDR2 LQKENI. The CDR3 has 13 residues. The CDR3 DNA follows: TGTGCCAGCTCACCGGGCAGAACCCCTACGCAGTATTTT. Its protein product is CASSPGRTPTQYF.

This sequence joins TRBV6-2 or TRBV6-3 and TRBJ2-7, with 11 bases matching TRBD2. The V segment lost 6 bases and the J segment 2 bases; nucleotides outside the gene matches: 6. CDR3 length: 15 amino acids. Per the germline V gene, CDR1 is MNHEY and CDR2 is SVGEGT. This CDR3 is CASSRTSGGTYEQYF. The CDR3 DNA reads TGTGCCAGCAGCCGAACTAGCGGGGGAACCTACGAGCAGTACTTC.

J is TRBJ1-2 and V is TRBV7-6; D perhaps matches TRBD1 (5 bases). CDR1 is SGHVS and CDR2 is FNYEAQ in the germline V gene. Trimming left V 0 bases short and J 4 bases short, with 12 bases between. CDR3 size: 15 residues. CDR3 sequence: CASSLAPGMAYGYTF. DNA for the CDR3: TGTGCCAGCAGCTTAGCTCCAGGGATGGCCTATGGCTACACCTTC.

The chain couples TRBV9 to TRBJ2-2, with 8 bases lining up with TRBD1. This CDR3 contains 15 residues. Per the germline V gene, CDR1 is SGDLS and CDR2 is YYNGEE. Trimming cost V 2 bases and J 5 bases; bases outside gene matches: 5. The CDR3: CASSVGQAITGELFF. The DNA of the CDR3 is TGTGCCAGCAGCGTGGGACAGGCGATAACCGGGGAGCTGTTTTTT.

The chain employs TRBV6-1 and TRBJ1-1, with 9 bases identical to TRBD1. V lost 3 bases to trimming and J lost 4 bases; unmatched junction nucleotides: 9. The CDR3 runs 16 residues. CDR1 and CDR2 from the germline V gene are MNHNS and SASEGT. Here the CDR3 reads CASSEYRGLTSTEAFF. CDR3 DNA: TGTGCCAGCAGTGAGTACAGGGGGCTGACTAGCACTGAAGCTTTCTTT.

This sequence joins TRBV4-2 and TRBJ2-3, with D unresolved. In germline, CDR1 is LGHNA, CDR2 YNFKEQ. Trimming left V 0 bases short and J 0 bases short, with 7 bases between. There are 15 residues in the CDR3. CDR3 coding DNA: TGTGCCAGCAGCCAAGATTGGCCCAGCACAGATACGCAGTATTTT. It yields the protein CASSQDWPSTDTQYF.

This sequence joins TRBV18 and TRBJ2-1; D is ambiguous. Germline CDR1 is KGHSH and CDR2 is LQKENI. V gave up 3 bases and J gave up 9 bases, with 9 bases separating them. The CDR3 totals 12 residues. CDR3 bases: TGTGCCAGCTCACCGTACCCAGGTGAGCAGTTCTTC. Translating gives CASSPYPGEQFF.

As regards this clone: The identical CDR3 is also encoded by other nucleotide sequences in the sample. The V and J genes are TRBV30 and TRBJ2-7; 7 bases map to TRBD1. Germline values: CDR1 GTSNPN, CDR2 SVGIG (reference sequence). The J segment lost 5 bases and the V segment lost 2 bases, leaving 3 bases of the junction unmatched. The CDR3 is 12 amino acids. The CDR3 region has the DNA TGTGCCTGGAGTCTCGGACAGGACGAGCAGTACTTC. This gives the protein CAWSLGQDEQYF. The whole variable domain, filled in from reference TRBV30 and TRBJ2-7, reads SQTIHQWPATLVQPVGSPLSLECTVEGTSNPNLYWYRQAAGRGLQLLFYSVGIGQISSEVPQNLSASRPQDRQFILSSKKLLLSDSGFYLCAWSLGQDEQYFGPGTRLTVT.

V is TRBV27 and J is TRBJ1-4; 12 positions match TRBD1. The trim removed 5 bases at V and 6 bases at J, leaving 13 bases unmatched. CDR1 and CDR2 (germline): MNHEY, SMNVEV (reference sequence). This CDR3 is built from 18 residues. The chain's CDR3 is CASSPDGGQGARDEKLFF. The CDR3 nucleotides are TGTGCCAGCAGTCCCGACGGGGGACAGGGGGCGCGAGATGAAAAACTGTTTTTT.

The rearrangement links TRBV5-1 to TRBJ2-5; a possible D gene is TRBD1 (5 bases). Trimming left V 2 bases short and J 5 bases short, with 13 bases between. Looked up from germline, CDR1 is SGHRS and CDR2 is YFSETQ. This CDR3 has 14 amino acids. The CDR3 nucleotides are TGCGCCAGCAGCTTCACAGGTACCGGGGAGACCCAGTACTTC. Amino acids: CASSFTGTGETQYF.

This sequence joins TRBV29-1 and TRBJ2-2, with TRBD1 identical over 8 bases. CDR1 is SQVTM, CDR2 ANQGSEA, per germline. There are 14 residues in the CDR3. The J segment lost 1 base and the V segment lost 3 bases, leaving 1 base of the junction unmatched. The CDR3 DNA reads TGCAGCGTTGACAGGGGGCGGAACACCGGGGAGCTGTTTTTT. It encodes CSVDRGRNTGELFF.

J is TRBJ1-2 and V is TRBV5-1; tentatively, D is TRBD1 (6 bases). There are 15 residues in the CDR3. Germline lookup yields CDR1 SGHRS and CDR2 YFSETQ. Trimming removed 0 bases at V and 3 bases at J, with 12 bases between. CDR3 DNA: TGCGCCAGCAGCTTGGGGCAGGGGATCGACTATGGCTACACCTTC. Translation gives CASSLGQGIDYGYTF.

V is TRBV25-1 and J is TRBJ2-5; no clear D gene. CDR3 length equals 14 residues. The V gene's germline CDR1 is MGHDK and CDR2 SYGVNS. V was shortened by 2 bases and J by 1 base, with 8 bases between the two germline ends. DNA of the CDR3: TGTGCCAGCAGTGAAAGTGAGTTCCAAGAGACCCAGTACTTC. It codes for CASSESEFQETQYF.

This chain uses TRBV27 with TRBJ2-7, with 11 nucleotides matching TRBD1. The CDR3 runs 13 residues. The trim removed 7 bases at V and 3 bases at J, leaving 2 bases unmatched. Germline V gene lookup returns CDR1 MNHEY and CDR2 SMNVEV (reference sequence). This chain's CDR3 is CASTGTGGYEQYF. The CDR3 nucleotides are TGTGCCAGCACCGGGACAGGGGGCTACGAGCAGTACTTC.

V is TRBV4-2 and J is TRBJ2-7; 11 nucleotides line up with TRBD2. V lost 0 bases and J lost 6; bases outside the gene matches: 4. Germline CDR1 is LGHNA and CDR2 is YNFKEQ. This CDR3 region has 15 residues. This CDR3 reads CASSQDSGGAGEQYF. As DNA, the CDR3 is TGTGCCAGCAGCCAAGATAGCGGGGGGGCCGGCGAGCAGTACTTC.

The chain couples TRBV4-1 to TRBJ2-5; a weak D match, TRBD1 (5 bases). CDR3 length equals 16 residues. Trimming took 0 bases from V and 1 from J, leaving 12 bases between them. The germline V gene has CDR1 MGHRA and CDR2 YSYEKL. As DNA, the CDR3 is TGCGCCAGCAGCCAAGAAGGGGCCAGTAGCCAAGAGACCCAGTACTTC. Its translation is CASSQEGASSQETQYF.

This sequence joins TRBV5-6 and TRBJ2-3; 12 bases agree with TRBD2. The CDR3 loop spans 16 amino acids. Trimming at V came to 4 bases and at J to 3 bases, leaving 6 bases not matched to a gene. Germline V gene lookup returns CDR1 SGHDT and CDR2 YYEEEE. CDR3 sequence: CASSLPGTSGTDTQYF. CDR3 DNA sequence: TGTGCCAGCAGCCTACCCGGGACTAGCGGGACAGATACGCAGTATTTT.

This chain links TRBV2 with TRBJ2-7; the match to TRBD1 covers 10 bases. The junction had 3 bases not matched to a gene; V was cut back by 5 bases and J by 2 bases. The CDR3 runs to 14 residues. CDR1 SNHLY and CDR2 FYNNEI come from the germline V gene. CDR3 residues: CASSRQGATYEQYF. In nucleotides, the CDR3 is TGTGCCAGCAGTCGACAGGGGGCGACCTACGAGCAGTACTTC.